This T cell receptor (beta chain) is from a study of blood T cell repertoires in COVID-19. Study-level background: The samples span acute and convalescent COVID-19 from the United States, Italy and Spain. Sources were T cells, B-cell-depleted T cells, or PBMCs; the material itself was cDNA or gDNA.

The CDR3 runs to 13 residues. V was cut by 2 bases and J by 7 bases, with 9 bases left in between. Germline CDR1 is MNHEY and CDR2 is SVGAGI. As processed by the authors: Reference gene primer amplification in the assay estimated nucleated cell counts. Sequencing used immunoSEQ multiplex PCR; TCRdb keeps in-frame clones, though not all of them. Clone size and V and J calls were adopted from that table, with D and trimming inferred from the DNA. The sample gives a few hundred thousand clones, about 85% of which show up once; about 3.6% is in the top ten. The specimen was peripheral blood. The TCR sequence derives from a man aged 18 to 30 with active or convalescent COVID-19. This chain links TRBV6-5 with TRBJ2-1; D may be TRBD1 (6 bases). CDR3 protein: CASSYGTNNEQFF. DNA of the CDR3: TGTGCCAGCAGTTACGGGACAAATAATGAGCAGTTCTTC.